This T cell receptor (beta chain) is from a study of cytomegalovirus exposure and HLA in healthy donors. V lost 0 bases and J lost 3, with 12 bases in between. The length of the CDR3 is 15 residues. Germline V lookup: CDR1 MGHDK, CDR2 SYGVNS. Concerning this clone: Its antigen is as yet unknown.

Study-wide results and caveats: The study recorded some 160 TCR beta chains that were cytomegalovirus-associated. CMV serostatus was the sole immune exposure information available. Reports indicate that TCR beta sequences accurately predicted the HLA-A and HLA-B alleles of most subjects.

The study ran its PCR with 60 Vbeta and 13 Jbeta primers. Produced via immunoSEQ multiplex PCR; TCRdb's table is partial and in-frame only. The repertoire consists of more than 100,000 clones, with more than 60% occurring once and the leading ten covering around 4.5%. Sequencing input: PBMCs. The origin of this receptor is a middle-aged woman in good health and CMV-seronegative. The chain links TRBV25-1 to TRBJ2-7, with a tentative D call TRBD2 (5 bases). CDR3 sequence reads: CASSEYQTNDYEQYF. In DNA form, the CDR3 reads TGTGCCAGCAGTGAATACCAGACTAATGACTACGAGCAGTACTTC.